The entry below describes one T cell receptor (beta chain). This specimen belongs to a study of shared clonotypes between healthy human individuals. Trimming cost V 6 bases and J 10 bases, with 18 bases left between them. This CDR3 contains 13 residues. CDR1 MDHEN and CDR2 SYDVKM come from the germline V gene. Partitioning of CD4+ cells yielded a CD45RA+ naive subset and a CD45RA-negative memory subset. Genomic DNA of every subset was divided equally among multiple immunoSEQ plates. Libraries were prepared by immunoSEQ multiplex PCR; TCRdb keeps only in-frame clonotypes and omits some of them. The sample shows about 710,000 clones, about 80% of them seen only once.

Sequencing input: memory CD4+ T cells sorted from blood. Described subset: CD45RA-negative fraction. The clonotype was recovered from a woman aged 25 to 39 in good health. The chain combines TRBV28 with TRBJ1-1, with D maybe TRBD1 (6 bases). CDR3 protein: CASSPITGRGAFF. The CDR3 DNA reads TGTGCCAGCAGCCCTATTACAGGGAGAGGAGCTTTCTTT. Full variable domain (missing parts from reference TRBV28 and TRBJ1-1): DVKVTQSSRYLVKRTGEKVFLECVQDMDHENMFWYRQDPGLGLRLIYFSYDVKMKEKGDIPEGYSVSREKKERFSLILESASTNQTSMYLCASSPITGRGAFFGQGTRLTVV.